Reported below is one TCR beta chain. This clone showed up just a few times. Which antigen it targets is not known. No much larger clone is present one base from it, and per-base qualities are unavailable. CDR1 and CDR2 are read off the germline V gene as SGHRS and YFSETQ. The V end gives up 4 bases and the J end 0 bases, leaving 7 bases in the junction not matched to a gene. The CDR3 goes from the cysteine to the phenylalanine over 16 residues. Kept here is only the CDR3 DNA, which spans 48 bases and is read in frame from base 1. A single peripheral blood draw of about 116 mL on average was collected from each donor into heparinised tubes. A BD FACSAria II was used to sort naive, central memory, regulatory and stem cell-like memory CD4+ T cells with a panel that included CD45RO, CCR7, CD25, CD127, CD95 and CD27. A purity above 98% was achieved for all sorted populations. PBMCs were isolated right away by Lymphoprep density gradient centrifugation and were stained directly, without culture. So that batch effects would be minimized, each experiment stained and sorted samples in pairs, pairing one healthy donor with one patient.

All of the isolated RNA was reverse transcribed with the High Capacity cDNA Reverse Transcription Kit, so expressed TCRB transcripts were sequenced. Deep immunoSEQ sequencing was applied to naive, central memory and regulatory T cell samples, giving an average of roughly 3.6 million total reads per sample. Sorted cells were lysed in RLT buffer, and RNA was extracted using DNase-treated RNeasy Micro or Mini kits according to cell number. Each cell subset was processed on its own to prevent cross-contamination, while patient and healthy donor samples were processed together. TCRB sequences were amplified from cDNA with the immunoSEQ multiplex PCR, producing 87-bp fragments spanning the CDR3 region. Amplicons were sequenced on the Illumina HiSeq platform. Turning to the authors' computational methods: PCR bias was computationally corrected using synthetic template baselines, reads within Hamming distance 2 were collapsed, and singletons that could not be merged were discarded. Reads were aligned against IMGT to assign V, D and J genes, CDR3 length and insertions or deletions at six rearrangement sites. Within each subset, clonotype counts were normalized to sorted cell number, and only after that were true diversity and Gini coefficients computed with the tcR R package. The overlap coefficient, calculated on TCRB nucleotide sequences, was used to measure repertoire sharing. TCRdb holds this immuneACCESS table with in-frame rearrangements only. Some clones are missing; in checked studies, unresolved V genes explain under half, and the rest has no known cause. The V and J calls and clone size were taken over from that table, and D and trimming were inferred from the DNA. This sample gives over 150,000 clones in total; roughly 8.1% of them show up just once. Of the sample, about 0.6% is held by the ten largest clones.

This entry comes from a study of beta chain features in type 1 diabetes (dated by TCRdb to 2017 to 2018). Study-wide context: Mean age, gender distribution, total cell number and subset yield did not differ between patients and healthy donors. Naive and central memory subsets were obtained from all 30 or so donors, but regulatory and stem cell-like memory subsets were isolated from only 8 patients and 8 healthy donors. In the study, recently diagnosed type 1 diabetes patients and matched healthy donors were compared on the TCRB repertoires of their sorted circulating CD4+ T cell subsets. A total of roughly 100,000,000 sorted cells were examined across all samples, and the number of cells per subset was strongly correlated with RNA yield. The full study reports these points: Because cDNA was sequenced instead of genomic DNA, activated cells with high expression could be over-represented, although the groups did not differ in activation or CD3 levels. A moderate but significant shortening of TCRB CDR3 length was observed in type 1 diabetes patients in all four CD4+ subsets. Naive, central memory and regulatory TCRB repertoires appeared to be more alike among patients than among healthy donors. Only small numbers of individuals were included in the HLA sub-analyses, which left unresolved whether HLA type had any influence on TCRB rearrangement. Shorter templates might be favored by PCR, yet because patient and control samples were amplified and corrected together, any such skew would affect both groups equally. At VDJ recombination sites, patients with type 1 diabetes made fewer insertions and deleted more nucleotides, a pattern implying thymic rearrangement abnormalities.

Sequencing used central memory CD4+ T cells from blood. Recombination linked TRBV5-1 to TRBJ2-1; 7 bases in the middle match TRBD1. This TCR came from a man aged 18 to 29 in good health. The DNA sequence follows: TGCGCCAGCAGCAGGACACAGGGGAGCTCCTACAATGAGCAGTTCTTC. This is translated as CASSRTQGSSYNEQFF. The reference TRBV5-1 and TRBJ2-1 proteins fill in what lies around the CDR3, so the full variable domain reads KAGVTQTPRYLIKTRGQQVTLSCSPISGHRSVSWYQQTPGQGLQFLFEYFSETQRNKGNFPGRFSGRQFSNSRSEMNVSTLELGDSALYLCASSRTQGSSYNEQFFGPGTRLTVL.